This entry lists 27 T cell receptor beta chains sequenced from one sample in a study of identical twins. One entry per CDR3 protein results from TCRdb running MiXCR on the 5' RACE reads. The table has roughly 710,000 distinct CDR3 sequences, less than 7% seen once. Sequencing was carried out using naive T cells sorted from blood. These receptors were obtained from a man aged 18 to 29 in good health.

The rearrangement uses TRBV11-2 and TRBJ1-2; the D is unclear. Germline CDR1 is SGHAT and CDR2 is FQNNGV. This CDR3 region has 11 residues. The V end lost 4 bases, the J end lost 10 bases, and 10 bases lay between the germline ends. The CDR3 loop is CASSSGGDYTF. The CDR3 DNA reads as TGTGCCAGCAGCTCCGGAGGCGACTACACCTTC.

This clonotype was detected ten times or more. V is TRBV5-1 and J is TRBJ2-1; 12 bases are a match to TRBD2. Germline V gene data show CDR1 as SGHRS and CDR2 as YFSETQ. After removal of 4 bases from V and 0 bases from J, the junction contained 8 bases not matched to a gene. This CDR3 is built from 18 residues. The CDR3 sequence: CASSHRTSGTSSYNEQFF. Here the CDR3 DNA reads TGCGCCAGCAGCCATAGGACTAGCGGGACAAGCTCCTACAATGAGCAGTTCTTC. Complete variable domain (other parts from reference TRBV5-1 and TRBJ2-1): KAGVTQTPRYLIKTRGQQVTLSCSPISGHRSVSWYQQTPGQGLQFLFEYFSETQRNKGNFPGRFSGRQFSNSRSEMNVSTLELGDSALYLCASSHRTSGTSSYNEQFFGPGTRLTVL.

This clonotype was detected many times. The rearrangement joins TRBV6-1 to TRBJ1-6; D unresolved. Germline-derived CDR1 and CDR2 are MNHNS and SASEGT. V was pared by 6 bases and J by 7 bases, with 13 bases between. The CDR3 contains 14 residues. The CDR3 loop is CASSETTENSPLHF. The CDR3 nucleotides read TGTGCCAGCAGCGAGACAACGGAGAATTCACCCCTCCACTTT.

This clonotype was picked up a small number of times. The chain couples TRBV28 to TRBJ2-3; 11 positions agree with TRBD2. Looked up from germline, CDR1 is MDHEN and CDR2 is SYDVKM. This CDR3 is 15 amino acids long. J was trimmed by 5 bases and V by 8 bases; bases with no gene match: 9. As DNA, the CDR3 is TGTGCCAGCGACATCCGGGGGACTAGCGGAGATACGCAGTATTTT. This translates into CASDIRGTSGDTQYF.

The chain couples TRBV29-1 to TRBJ2-7, with D possibly matching TRBD1 (6 bases). Germline V gene lookup returns CDR1 SQVTM and CDR2 ANQGSEA. The CDR3 loop spans 13 amino acids. The V gene lost 4 bases and the J gene lost 3 bases, with 13 bases spanning the gap. In DNA form, the CDR3 reads TGCAGCGTTGGGGGGCTCTCCCTCTACGAGCAGTACTTC. It is translated as CSVGGLSLYEQYF.

This clonotype appeared many times. The rearrangement joins TRBV20-1 to TRBJ1-1; a possible D gene is TRBD1 (5 bases). The V and J ends lost 1 base and 4 bases respectively, with 10 bases between them. CDR3 size: 13 residues. Germline CDR1 and CDR2: DFQATT and SNEGSKA (reference sequence). CDR3: CSARGRETTEAFF. The CDR3 DNA sequence: TGCAGTGCTAGAGGCAGGGAGACCACTGAAGCTTTCTTT.

This rearrangement joins TRBV6-4 to TRBJ2-3; TRBD2 aligns across 10 bases. The CDR3 runs 15 residues. V was clipped by 6 bases and J by 6 bases; unmatched bases: 9. CDR1 MRHNA and CDR2 SNTAGT come from the germline V gene. In nucleotides, the CDR3 is TGTGCCAGCAGCCCGGAACTAGCGGGATATGATACGCAGTATTTT. Its translation: CASSPELAGYDTQYF.

This clonotype was found many times. The J gene is TRBJ2-7, the V gene TRBV12-3 or TRBV12-4, with D possibly called TRBD1 or TRBD2 (5 bases each). V was shortened by 5 bases and J by 3 bases, with 14 bases between the two germline ends. The CDR3 runs 14 residues. CDR3 in amino acids: CASSPGTSFYEQYF. CDR3 bases: TGTGCCAGCAGTCCCGGGACGAGCTTCTACGAGCAGTACTTC.

The gene calls are TRBV27 and TRBJ2-3, with 10 positions matching TRBD1. Germline V gives CDR1 MNHEY, CDR2 SMNVEV (reference sequence). This CDR3 region has 16 residues. V shed 5 bases, J shed 3 bases, and the junction held 8 bases outside the gene matches. The DNA of the CDR3 is TGTGCCAGCAGTACAAAGGACAGGGGGACAACAGATACGCAGTATTTT. Translating gives CASSTKDRGTTDTQYF.

This chain uses TRBV3-1 with TRBJ1-5; 11 bases map to TRBD1. Germline loops: CDR1 LGHDT, CDR2 YNNKEL (reference sequence). The CDR3 is 18 amino acids. V was clipped by 4 bases and J by 1 base; unmatched bases: 9. The chain's CDR3 is CASSLSSDRGQSNQPQHF. The CDR3 DNA sequence: TGTGCCAGCAGCCTCTCATCGGACAGGGGGCAAAGCAATCAGCCCCAGCATTTT.

The V call is TRBV4-2, the J call TRBJ2-3; 10 positions match TRBD2. The germline V gene encodes CDR1 LGHNA and CDR2 YNFKEQ. Unmatched junction bases numbered 8, after V lost 0 bases and J lost 5 bases. The CDR3 has 17 residues. Written as DNA, the CDR3 is TGTGCCAGCAGCCAAGACCGTCTAGCGGGAGTGAGAGATACGCAGTATTTT. Encoded protein: CASSQDRLAGVRDTQYF.

This chain uses TRBV11-2 with TRBJ2-5, with a weak D call TRBD2 (6 bases). V lost 4 bases and J lost 3, with 9 bases in between. Germline loops: CDR1 SGHAT, CDR2 FQNNGV. The CDR3 totals 13 residues. The CDR3 DNA reads as TGTGCCAGCAGCTGGACTACTAAAGAGACCCAGTACTTC. Protein sequence: CASSWTTKETQYF.

This clonotype was counted ten times or more. This rearrangement joins TRBV6-5 to TRBJ2-7; TRBD1 agrees at 10 bases. The junction had 8 bases not matched to a gene; V was cut back by 3 bases and J by 6 bases. Germline CDR1 reads MNHEY; CDR2 reads SVGAGI. The CDR3 sequence is 15 residues long. CDR3 DNA sequence: TGTGCCAGCAGTTATGGGACAGGGGTCGCCGGCGAGCAGTACTTC. Translation gives CASSYGTGVAGEQYF.

A few counts support this clonotype. The chain employs TRBV28 and TRBJ2-7, with TRBD2 matching over 13 bases. The V and J ends lost 5 bases and 3 bases, in that order; junction bases with no gene match: 13. Germline-derived CDR1 and CDR2 are MDHEN and SYDVKM. The CDR3 contains 18 residues. The CDR3 sequence: CASSRLTSGRTPFYEQYF. CDR3 DNA: TGTGCCAGCAGTCGCTTGACTAGCGGGAGGACCCCCTTCTACGAGCAGTACTTC. Variable domain in full (rest from reference TRBV28 and TRBJ2-7): DVKVTQSSRYLVKRTGEKVFLECVQDMDHENMFWYRQDPGLGLRLIYFSYDVKMKEKGDIPEGYSVSREKKERFSLILESASTNQTSMYLCASSRLTSGRTPFYEQYFGPGTRLTVT.

This clonotype appeared many times. The chain has TRBV6-5 and TRBJ2-3; D might be TRBD2 (5 bases). Trimming removed 8 bases at V and 11 bases at J, with 14 bases between. The CDR3 contains 11 residues. Germline V gene lookup returns CDR1 MNHEY and CDR2 SVGAGI. CDR3 bases: TGTGCCAGCGGTGATGAGGACTGGCAGTATTTT. It encodes CASGDEDWQYF.

This clonotype was detected many times. The V and J genes are TRBV5-1 and TRBJ2-1; D not certain. The CDR3 totals 12 residues. CDR1 is SGHRS, CDR2 YFSETQ, per germline. V was trimmed by 5 bases and J by 8 bases, leaving 11 bases between them. The CDR3 DNA follows: TGCGCCAGCAGAGATAACAGCTATGAGCAGTTCTTC. This encodes CASRDNSYEQFF.

This sequence joins TRBV29-1 and TRBJ1-5; D remains ambiguous. Germline CDR1 SQVTM, CDR2 ANQGSEA. V gave up 4 bases and J gave up 1 base, with 11 bases separating them. This CDR3 is 14 amino acids long. The CDR3 sequence: CSVVLAESNQPQHF. DNA for the CDR3: TGCAGCGTTGTTCTAGCGGAAAGCAATCAGCCCCAGCATTTT.

In this sample, this clonotype turned up many times. CDR3 in DNA: TGTGCCAGCAGCCAACTCCCCCTGAACACTGAAGCTTTCTTT. Translating gives CASSQLPLNTEAFF. This rearrangement joins TRBV7-2 to TRBJ1-1; no clear D gene. Germline V CDR1 and CDR2: SGHTA, FQGNSA. The CDR3 spans 14 residues. V was shortened by 5 bases and J by 0 bases, with 10 bases between the two germline ends.

This clonotype was seen many times. This chain links TRBV28 with TRBJ1-6, with D hard to call. This CDR3 has 16 residues. The V gene lost 2 bases and the J gene lost 9 bases, with 17 bases spanning the gap. CDR1 MDHEN and CDR2 SYDVKM come from the germline V gene. The CDR3, as DNA: TGTGCCAGCAGTTTACCCCGGGGATATGTGGCTTCACCCCTCCACTTT. It is translated as CASSLPRGYVASPLHF.

The table lists this clonotype with a few counts. The chain links TRBV11-2 to TRBJ2-7; 10 bases match TRBD2. This CDR3 comprises 17 residues. With 1 base clipped from V and 2 bases from J, the junction kept 8 bases outside the gene matches. In germline, CDR1 is SGHAT, CDR2 FQNNGV. The CDR3 loop reads CASSLGPSGRSPYEQYV. The CDR3 coding sequence is TGTGCCAGCAGCTTAGGTCCTAGCGGGAGAAGCCCCTACGAGCAGTACGTC.

This clonotype has a count of ten or more. The chain employs TRBV25-1 and TRBJ1-4; no clear D. CDR1 is MGHDK, CDR2 SYGVNS, per germline. Deletions cut 0 bases from V and 5 bases from J, with 10 bases between. This CDR3 has 15 residues. CDR3 nucleotides: TGTGCCAGCAGTGAATATAAGGGAGTGAATGAAAAACTGTTTTTT. Protein product: CASSEYKGVNEKLFF.

A few counts support this clonotype. The chain recombines TRBV10-3 with TRBJ1-2, with TRBD1 identical over 9 bases. The germline V gene encodes CDR1 ENHRY and CDR2 SYGVKD. The CDR3 length is 16 residues. V lost 1 base to trimming and J lost 2 bases; unmatched junction nucleotides: 5. In DNA form, the CDR3 reads TGTGCCATCAGTGAGTTCGGGACAGGGTGGAACTATGGCTACACCTTC. Protein product: CAISEFGTGWNYGYTF.

At least ten counts were recorded for this clonotype. The chain combines TRBV12-3 or TRBV12-4 with TRBJ2-7; 10 nucleotides line up with TRBD2. This CDR3 is built from 14 residues. J lost 2 bases, V lost 5 bases, and 3 bases had no gene match. The CDR3 bases are TGTGCCAGCAGTAAAGCGGGAGGGCCCTACGAGCAGTACTTC. This codes for CASSKAGGPYEQYF.

This clonotype was detected ten times or more. V is TRBV10-3 and J is TRBJ2-5; 7 bases line up with TRBD2. V lost 6 bases to trimming and J lost 5 bases; unmatched junction nucleotides: 6. The CDR3 runs 13 residues. CDR1 ENHRY and CDR2 SYGVKD come from the germline V gene. The CDR3 is CAIRGDGRETQYF. Written as DNA, the CDR3 is TGTGCCATCAGAGGCGACGGGAGGGAGACCCAGTACTTC.

This clonotype was detected only a few times. The chain carries TRBV15 and TRBJ2-5, with D possibly matching TRBD1 (5 bases). The V gene's germline CDR1 is LNHNV and CDR2 YYDKDF (reference sequence). The CDR3 spans 14 residues. Trimming shortened V by 3 bases and J by 5 bases, and 13 bases separated the two germline ends. CDR3 sequence: CATSRGQGWETQYF. The CDR3 DNA reads TGTGCCACCAGCAGGGGCCAGGGATGGGAGACCCAGTACTTC.

In this sample, this clonotype turned up a few times. At one of its ends the junction is not consistent with the germline gene, which may arise from a read error. The rearrangement joins TRBV5-5 to TRBJ1-6; 9 nucleotides match TRBD1. This CDR3 spans 17 amino acids. Germline V gene sequence: CDR1 SGHKS, CDR2 YYEKEE (reference sequence). The CDR3 protein is CASSLITGGSDNSPLHF. Written as DNA, the CDR3 is TGTGCCAGCAGCCTCATAACAGGGGGCTCCGATAATTCACCCCTCCACTTT.

The sample holds many counts of this clonotype. The CDR3 reads CASSLILQRERELFF. The CDR3 bases are TGTGCCAGCAGTTTAATTCTTCAGCGGGAGAGGGAGCTGTTTTTT. The chain has TRBV12-3 or TRBV12-4 and TRBJ2-2; 8 bases are a match to TRBD2. Trimming at V came to 2 bases and at J to 9 bases, leaving 8 bases not matched to a gene. The CDR3 loop spans 15 amino acids.